This T cell receptor beta chain appears in the sequencing data of a study of CD8+ T cells in alopecia areata. In the study overall: For 6 to 18 months, tofacitinib was taken, and 6 months off drug followed.

RNA was extracted and reverse transcribed into cDNA as the sequencing template. The method was immunoSEQ multiplex PCR; TCRdb's version includes in-frame clones alone and lacks a portion of them. Of 250,000 or so clones in the sample, approximately 61% are singletons; the top ten hold around 1.2%. Trimming stripped 4 bases from V and 0 bases from J, with 6 bases between. CDR3 length equals 13 residues. Study findings and constraints: Lesional scalp displayed greater clonality than normal scalp, most notably in alopecia totalis/universalis. Mice gave a clearer picture of TCR sharing than patients did, possibly for HLA-related reasons.

Comment on this clone: Antigen specificity is unknown.

The chain links TRBV23-1 to TRBJ2-5; tentative D call: TRBD2 (6 bases). TRBV23-1 is annotated as an ORF whose role is uncertain. The sequence was collected from a human donor with alopecia areata. The sample was CD4+ T cells sorted from blood, taken at week 0. For the CDR3, the DNA is TGCGCCAGCAGTCTAGCGGACCAAGAGACCCAGTACTTC. Its protein is CASSLADQETQYF.